This TCR beta chain was found in a study of CD8 T cells in ankylosing spondylitis. Notes on the study in general: Prior work had noted some motif variants in reactive arthritis blood and synovial fluid. It was reported that disease-linked clones were significantly enriched in matched ankylosing spondylitis synovial fluid. Ankylosing spondylitis blood seemed to carry a telltale TCR beta motif made of about 8 highly homologous variants.

V was pared by 4 bases and J by 10 bases, with 10 bases of the junction left unmatched. CDR1 SGHRS and CDR2 YFSETQ come from the germline V gene. This CDR3 is built from 15 residues. Construction of TCR beta libraries was performed using quantitative 5'-RACE with molecular barcodes. TCRdb re-called the 5' RACE reads with MiXCR, one entry per CDR3 protein. The sample shows more than 500,000 distinct CDR3 sequences, approximately 5% of them seen only once. This clonotype was detected ten times or more. Its cognate antigen is unknown. Sequencing input: blood, either unsorted or a sorted T cell fraction (not recorded which). V is TRBV5-1 and J is TRBJ2-1; 11 bases align to TRBD2. The TCR sequence derives from a male donor with ankylosing spondylitis. The CDR3 DNA follows: TGCGCCAGCAGCCAACTAGCGGGAGCGGTCCGGGAGCAGTTCTTC. Residues: CASSQLAGAVREQFF.